Listed here are 17 T cell receptor beta chains from one sample, sequenced in a study of blood T cell repertoires in COVID-19. TCRdb keeps only in-frame clones here, not all; method: immunoSEQ multiplex PCR. The table shows more than 150,000 clones, with approximately 91% occurring only once. The source material was peripheral blood. These receptors all come from a man in his fifties or sixties with acute or convalescent COVID-19.

The chain combines TRBV2 with TRBJ2-7; 11 bases agree with TRBD1. The CDR3 length is 14 residues. Trimming took 6 bases from V and 7 from J; bases not matched to a gene: 8. Germline assignment: CDR1 SNHLY and CDR2 FYNNEI. Here the CDR3 reads CASSQDRGLWEQYF. The DNA of the CDR3 is TGTGCCAGCAGCCAGGACAGGGGGCTCTGGGAGCAGTACTTC.

The J gene is TRBJ1-6, the V gene TRBV6-5, with D perhaps TRBD1 (6 bases). The CDR3 totals 14 residues. V lost 6 bases and J 17 bases, leaving 23 bases between the germline ends. Germline CDR1 and CDR2: MNHEY and SVGAGI. CDR3 residues: CASSLEGGASWIHF. CDR3 sequence (DNA): TGTGCCAGCAGCCTCGAGGGGGGGGCCAGCTGGATCCACTTT.

The chain combines TRBV4-1 with TRBJ2-7, with 7 bases that match TRBD1. CDR3 length: 13 amino acids. Germline values: CDR1 MGHRA, CDR2 YSYEKL. Trimming cost V 4 bases and J 3 bases; bases outside gene matches: 3. The CDR3 DNA sequence: TGCGCCAGCAGCCGTACAGGGGACTACGAGCAGTACTTC. This codes for CASSRTGDYEQYF.

V is TRBV5-1 and J is TRBJ2-2; D possibly corresponds to TRBD1 (5 bases). Deletions cut 4 bases from V and 1 base from J, with 8 bases between. The CDR3 consists of 14 residues. Germline assignment: CDR1 SGHRS and CDR2 YFSETQ. The chain's CDR3 is CASSIGQNTGELFF. DNA of the CDR3: TGCGCCAGCAGCATTGGACAGAACACCGGGGAGCTGTTTTTT.

The V and J genes are TRBV7-2 and TRBJ1-2, with D possibly being TRBD1 (5 bases). Per the germline V gene, CDR1 is SGHTA and CDR2 is FQGNSA. With 2 bases removed from V and 8 bases from J, the gap between germline ends came to 15 bases. This CDR3 is built from 14 residues. CDR3 DNA sequence: TGTGCCAGCAGCTTACGAACAGGCGCAACGGGCTACACCTTC. Amino acids: CASSLRTGATGYTF.

This chain uses TRBV7-6 with TRBJ2-3; TRBD2 is a possible D gene (5 bases). V lost 6 bases and J 4 bases, leaving 17 bases between the germline ends. The CDR3 contains 15 residues. CDR1 and CDR2 from the germline V gene are SGHVS and FNYEAQ. The CDR3 DNA is TGTGCCAGCAGAAAACTAGACGTGGAGGCAGATACGCAGTATTTT. Residues: CASRKLDVEADTQYF.

This chain links TRBV27 with TRBJ1-6, with 7 bases identical to TRBD1. The CDR3 extends over 15 amino acids. V shed 3 bases, J shed 10 bases, and the junction held 9 bases outside the gene matches. Germline-derived CDR1 and CDR2 are MNHEY and SMNVEV (reference sequence). CDR3 loop: CASSFFEGAESPLHF. The CDR3, as DNA: TGTGCCAGCAGTTTCTTCGAGGGGGCGGAATCACCCCTCCACTTT.

This chain uses TRBV7-3 with TRBJ2-1, with D hard to call. The germline CDR1 and CDR2 sequences are SGHTA and FQGTGA. There are 14 residues in the CDR3. V lost 6 bases and J lost 3, with 12 bases in between. CDR3 amino acids: CASRPTALYNEQFF. The CDR3 nucleotides are TGTGCCAGCAGACCGACTGCTCTCTACAATGAGCAGTTCTTC.

This clone was observed a handful of times. The gene calls are TRBV28 and TRBJ1-5, with a weak D call TRBD1 (5 bases). The CDR3 sequence is 15 residues long. Between the trimmed V and J ends, which lost 4 bases and 2 bases, there was a span of 12 bases. Germline CDR1 and CDR2: MDHEN and SYDVKM. The CDR3 spells CASSSPQGGNQPQHF. The CDR3 DNA follows: TGTGCCAGCAGTTCGCCCCAGGGCGGCAATCAGCCCCAGCATTTT.

The chain recombines TRBV11-1 with TRBJ2-3; D gene unclear. This CDR3 is 15 amino acids long. V lost 2 bases to trimming and J lost 4 bases, with 13 bases between them. The germline gives CDR1 SGHAT, CDR2 FQDESV (reference sequence). CDR3 protein: CASSLRGGYSDTQYF. In DNA, the CDR3 is TGTGCCAGCAGCTTACGAGGCGGATACTCAGATACGCAGTATTTT.

This chain uses TRBV4-1 with TRBJ2-1; 8 bases fit TRBD1. V shed 4 bases and J 4 bases; nucleotides not matched to a gene: 9. The length of the CDR3 is 16 residues. The germline CDR1 and CDR2 sequences are MGHRA and YSYEKL. The CDR3 nucleotides read TGCGCCAGCAGCCCCACGAGGGACAGGAGATACAATGAGCAGTTCTTC. Translation: CASSPTRDRRYNEQFF.

This chain uses TRBV2 with TRBJ2-2; 11 bases line up with TRBD2. CDR1 and CDR2 (germline): SNHLY, FYNNEI. Germline trimming cut 5 bases from V and 1 base from J; bases unmatched to any gene: 3. This CDR3 spans 16 amino acids. The CDR3 here is CASSLAGGGNTGELFF. The CDR3, as DNA: TGTGCCAGCAGTCTAGCGGGGGGCGGGAACACCGGGGAGCTGTTTTTT.

This clone appeared a single time. The chain recombines TRBV4-1 with TRBJ1-1; TRBD1 is a possible D gene (5 bases). The CDR3 extends over 14 amino acids. Trimming removed 3 bases from V and 0 bases from J, with 8 bases in between. Germline loops: CDR1 MGHRA, CDR2 YSYEKL. CDR3 nucleotides: TGCGCCAGCAGCCAGGCGACAGTGAACACTGAAGCTTTCTTT. This sequence encodes CASSQATVNTEAFF.

This chain links TRBV6-5 with TRBJ1-3; the match to TRBD1 covers 9 bases. V trimming: 10 bases; J trimming: 5 bases; junction bases outside the gene matches: 3. The CDR3 contains 12 residues. The V gene's germline CDR1 is MNHEY and CDR2 SVGAGI. CDR3 amino acids: CATGTGRNTIYF. DNA of the CDR3: TGTGCCACTGGGACAGGGAGAAACACCATATATTTT.

V and J are TRBV28 and TRBJ1-1, with D possibly TRBD1 on 6 matching bases. This CDR3 is built from 15 residues. V was trimmed by 5 bases and J by 0 bases, leaving 13 bases between them. Looked up from germline, CDR1 is MDHEN and CDR2 is SYDVKM. CDR3 in amino acids: CASSPHWGLNTEAFF. The DNA of the CDR3 is TGTGCCAGCAGTCCCCATTGGGGGCTGAACACTGAAGCTTTCTTT.

The CDR3, as DNA: TGTGCCAGCAGCTTAGCTCGCGGGGGGATCACAGATACGCAGTATTTT. Translation gives CASSLARGGITDTQYF. This rearrangement joins TRBV7-9 to TRBJ2-3; TRBD2 matches 8 bases. V trimming: 0 bases; J trimming: 2 bases; junction bases outside the gene matches: 4. Germline V gives CDR1 SEHNR, CDR2 FQNEAQ (reference sequence). The CDR3 is made up of 16 amino acids.

This clone was observed once. This chain joins TRBV11-2 and TRBJ2-1, with TRBD1 matching 7 bases. V trimming: 2 bases; J trimming: 7 bases; junction bases outside the gene matches: 2. CDR3 length: 13 amino acids. Germline CDR1 reads SGHAT; CDR2 reads FQNNGV. The CDR3 region is CASSLQQGNEQFF. In nucleotides, the CDR3 is TGTGCCAGCAGCTTACAACAGGGGAATGAGCAGTTCTTC.